This T cell receptor beta chain emerged from a study of Graves' ophthalmopathy and Graves' hyperthyroidism. This clonotype was found a few times. Its antigen is still unknown. From RNA, the CDR3 regions of TCR beta chains were amplified and sequenced. First-round RT-PCR used HTBI primers; second-round multiplex PCR followed. TCRdb re-derived calls from the multiplex PCR reads in MiXCR, one entry per CDR3 protein. The table has over 650,000 distinct CDR3 sequences, roughly 41% seen once. General study findings and limits: Appearing in blood as well were most expanded thyroid clonotypes above 0.001 frequency.

The CDR3 covers 14 residues. Trimming shortened V by 5 bases and J by 2 bases, and 15 bases separated the two germline ends. Germline V lookup: CDR1 DFQATT, CDR2 SNEGSKA (reference sequence). The genes are TRBV20-1 and TRBJ2-5, with D possibly TRBD2 on 5 matching bases. This sequence originates from an adult man with Graves' ophthalmopathy. Input material: peripheral blood. DNA for the CDR3: TGCAGTGCTCCTCGAGGAGGTCCGCAAGAGACCCAGTACTTC. The encoded protein is CSAPRGGPQETQYF.